This TCR beta chain emerged from a study of T cell responses to AZD1222 COVID-19 vaccine (dated by TCRdb to about 2021). Background on the whole study: TCR sequencing was performed for some 250 trial participants, of whom about 200 were given two doses of AZD1222 and approximately 25 were given two doses of MenACWY control vaccine. Enrollment into the trials was organized by age into subgroups of 18-55, 56-69 and 70-plus years, and those subgroups contained approximately 150, 30 and 60 TCR-sequenced participants, respectively. Overall results and qualifications from the work: Conclusions about previously exposed vaccinees were limited because only six AZD1222 recipients were SARS-CoV-2 seropositive at baseline. Reportedly, almost half of the unique spike-specific TCRs recognized epitopes lying outside the regions that are mutated in the B.1.351 and B.1.1.7 variants. Because no day 14 peak-response samples were available, repertoires were characterized only after the peak T cell response. Vaccine-associated CD4 TCRs spanned the whole spike protein, with dominant responses in regions 160-218 and 743-854. Participants were mostly white British and included more females than males, and it was suggested by the authors that clonal diversity may have been underestimated. A significant rise in spike-specific TCR breadth and depth was observed after two AZD1222 doses relative to day 0 and relative to MenACWY recipients. The 56-69-year group was small, and its depth increase did not reach significance, likely because of low power.

As concerns this clone: No cognate antigen has been identified for it. No quality values exist for individual bases; no much larger clone is one base distant.

Reading the label with the study, this specimen's time point is: about 28 days (+/-7) after the second vaccine dose. In the paper's terms, the treatment or condition label means: meningococcal conjugate vaccine given as trial control. Samples from vaccinated people were obtained from the UK trials COV001 and COV002, which included a single-blind randomized controlled phase 2/3 trial of AZD1222 (ChAdOx1 nCoV-19) in healthy adults. Trial participant PBMC samples were collected at day 0 and day 28 after the second dose for TCRbeta chain sequencing. The CDR3 regions of human TCRbeta chains were analyzed by immunosequencing. The authors' analysis ran thus. Repertoire TCRs were checked for matches against a reference library of SARS-CoV-2-specific TCRs that had been generated using the MIRA antigen-specificity platform. Breadth was defined as the fraction of unique TCRs that were SARS-CoV-2-associated. Depth was defined as the fraction of total T cells that were SARS-CoV-2-associated. Using the MIRA data, each spike-specific TCR was assigned both to the spike region to which the TCR was reactive and to a CD4 or CD8 class. Log10-transformed breadth and depth values were compared by one-way ANOVA with Sidak's multiple comparisons tests. TCRdb re-hosts the immuneACCESS table, in-frame sequences only. Its copies lack some clones; in the studies checked, an unresolved V gene accounts for under half of them, and the cause for the rest is not known. V, J and clone size derive from that table, while D and trimming were established from the DNA sequence. This sample lists about 76,000 clones; 60% to 85% were detected once. Clones ranked in the top ten supply approximately 25% of the sample.

The receptor comes from an adult who received the MenACWY meningococcal vaccine as a control. The sample in question was peripheral blood, obtained 28 days after the second dose of the MenACWY control vaccine.

The nucleotide sequence is TGTGCCAGCAGCGCTTGGGGGGCGGGAGTCACCCAAGTAGCCAAAAACATTCAGTACTTC. This translates into CASSAWGAGVTQVAKNIQYF. The V gene is TRBV6-6 and the J gene is TRBJ2-4; perhaps TRBD2 is the D gene, with 7 bases matching. The CDR3 spans 20 residues, from the cysteine through the phenylalanine. Only CDR3 DNA remains: 60 bases, in frame from the first base. In the germline V gene (reference sequence), CDR1 corresponds to MNHNY and CDR2 to SVGAGI. V is cut by 6 bases and J by 0 bases, and the space between the germline ends is 27 bases.